Shown below are 30 T cell receptor beta chains from a single sample sequenced in a study of shared clonotypes between healthy human individuals. Cells designated naive CD8 were CD45RO-negative and were positively selected for CCR7, with terminally differentiated effector memory CD45RA+ cells excluded. TCRdb keeps only in-frame clones here, not all; method: immunoSEQ multiplex PCR. The repertoire includes 1.5 million to 2.5 million clones, roughly 95% of them detected once, and 1% to 1.5% sits in the top ten. The sample was naive CD8+ T cells sorted from blood. The receptors derive from a man aged 18 to 29 in good health.

Only a few counts were recorded for this clone. The chain employs TRBV4-3 and TRBJ2-1; TRBD1 agrees at 8 bases. Germline V gene data show CDR1 as LGHNA and CDR2 as YSLEER. The junction had 1 base not matched to a gene; V was cut back by 3 bases and J by 9 bases. The CDR3 extends over 12 amino acids. CDR3 protein: CASSQTGVEQFF. Written as DNA, the CDR3 is TGCGCCAGCAGCCAGACAGGGGTTGAGCAGTTCTTC.

The V and J genes are TRBV27 and TRBJ2-2, with 12 bases identical to TRBD2. CDR3 size: 17 residues. Germline V CDR1 and CDR2: MNHEY, SMNVEV (reference sequence). Germline trimming cut 5 bases from V and 7 bases from J; bases unmatched to any gene: 11. CDR3 sequence (DNA): TGTGCCAGCAGTCCACGACTAGCGGGAGATCGCGGCGGGGAGCTGTTTTTT. Protein: CASSPRLAGDRGGELFF.

J is TRBJ1-1 and V is TRBV27; D is undetermined. The CDR3 runs to 12 residues. Germline loops: CDR1 MNHEY, CDR2 SMNVEV (reference sequence). Trimming stripped 6 bases from V and 1 base from J, with 6 bases between. The chain's CDR3 is CASRWGNTEAFF. The DNA for the CDR3 is TGTGCCAGCAGGTGGGGGAACACTGAAGCTTTCTTT.

V is TRBV4-3 and J is TRBJ2-3, with TRBD1 matching 8 bases. With V trimmed by 4 bases and J by 5 bases, 5 bases remained unmatched. Looked up from germline, CDR1 is LGHNA and CDR2 is YSLEER. This CDR3 spans 14 amino acids. CDR3 in amino acids: CASSRQGALDTQYF. CDR3 DNA: TGCGCCAGCAGCCGGCAGGGGGCTTTAGATACGCAGTATTTT.

This clone was detected only once. This chain connects TRBV19 to TRBJ1-5; 7 positions agree with TRBD1. The CDR3 contains 11 residues. V lost 8 bases, J lost 5 bases, and 0 bases stayed unmatched. CDR1 LNHDA and CDR2 SQIVND come from the germline V gene (reference sequence). CDR3 nucleotide sequence: TGTGCCAGTGGACAGGATCAGCCCCAGCATTTT. Its protein product is CASGQDQPQHF. Full variable domain (remainder filled in from reference TRBV19 and TRBJ1-5): DGGITQSPKYLFRKEGQNVTLSCEQNLNHDAMYWYRQDPGQGLRLIYYSQIVNDFQKGDIAEGYSVSREKKESFPLTVTSAQKNPTAFYLCASGQDQPQHFGDGTRLSIL.

In this sample, this clone turned up once. The rearrangement uses TRBV15 and TRBJ2-7; D uncertain. V was trimmed by 5 bases and J by 0 bases, leaving 14 bases between them. CDR1 and CDR2 from the germline V gene are LNHNV and YYDKDF (reference sequence). This CDR3 comprises 15 residues. In DNA form, the CDR3 reads TGTGCCACCAGCCTAGGTTTAGGTACCTCCTACGAGCAGTACTTC. This gives the protein CATSLGLGTSYEQYF.

The chain carries TRBV2 and TRBJ2-7, with 7 nucleotides matching TRBD2. With V trimmed by 10 bases and J by 2 bases, 8 bases remained unmatched. Germline-derived CDR1 and CDR2 are SNHLY and FYNNEI. The CDR3 sequence is 13 residues long. CDR3 in amino acids: CAIDTSDTYEQYF. Here the CDR3 DNA reads TGTGCCATCGACACTAGCGACACCTACGAGCAGTACTTC.

This chain uses TRBV2 with TRBJ2-1; D is perhaps TRBD2 (6 bases). This CDR3 contains 14 residues. CDR1 SNHLY and CDR2 FYNNEI come from the germline V gene. V was pared by 7 bases and J by 0 bases, with 10 bases between. The CDR3 sequence: CASKASDSYNEQFF. The CDR3 region has the DNA TGTGCCAGCAAGGCTAGCGACTCCTACAATGAGCAGTTCTTC.

The count of this clone is one. The chain couples TRBV7-8 to TRBJ2-7, with D possibly called TRBD1 or TRBD2 (5 bases each). The CDR3 sequence is 17 residues long. Trimming pared 2 bases from V and 3 bases from J, leaving 20 bases between. Germline V gene data show CDR1 as SGHVS and CDR2 as FQNEAQ. CDR3 sequence reads: CASSLRNPGRNYYEQYF. The DNA of the CDR3 is TGTGCCAGCAGCTTAAGAAATCCGGGACGGAATTACTACGAGCAGTACTTC.

This chain connects TRBV6-1 to TRBJ2-5; possibly TRBD2 for D (7 bases). Trimming pared 3 bases from V and 4 bases from J, leaving 15 bases between. Per the germline V gene, CDR1 is MNHNS and CDR2 is SASEGT. This CDR3 comprises 15 residues. The CDR3 DNA reads as TGTGCCAGCAGTGATGTGGGGGGGCCGACAGAGACCCAGTACTTC. Its translation is CASSDVGGPTETQYF.

The chain has TRBV9 and TRBJ2-5; D remains unclear. This CDR3 spans 16 amino acids. Trimming pared 4 bases from V and 5 bases from J, leaving 21 bases between. Germline V gives CDR1 SGDLS, CDR2 YYNGEE. CDR3 in DNA: TGTGCCAGCAGCCTCACGGCGTCAGCCGCCCGTGAGACCCAGTACTTC. This sequence encodes CASSLTASAARETQYF.

This clone was counted a single time. The sample carries other DNA sequences with the same CDR3. The chain joins TRBV19 to TRBJ2-7; the D is unclear. V lost 0 bases and J lost 2, with 8 bases in between. Germline loops: CDR1 LNHDA, CDR2 SQIVND (reference sequence). CDR3 length equals 14 residues. DNA of the CDR3: TGTGCCAGTAGTATAGACAGCGAAACCTACGAGCAGTACTTC. It translates to CASSIDSETYEQYF.

This sequence joins TRBV7-9 and TRBJ1-1; 7 nucleotides match TRBD1. Trimming took 6 bases from V and 3 from J; bases not matched to a gene: 13. Germline CDR1 SEHNR, CDR2 FQNEAQ (reference sequence). The CDR3 is 16 residues long. The CDR3 sequence is CASSPLHRGEDTEAFF. For the CDR3, the DNA is TGTGCCAGCAGTCCCCTGCACAGGGGCGAGGACACTGAAGCTTTCTTT.

This chain joins TRBV27 and TRBJ1-2, with 8 bases that match TRBD1. The V and J ends lost 2 bases and 8 bases, in that order; junction bases with no gene match: 7. This CDR3 comprises 14 residues. Germline lookup yields CDR1 MNHEY and CDR2 SMNVEV (reference sequence). The DNA for the CDR3 is TGTGCCAGCAGTTTAGCCCAGGGGGCGAGAGGCTACACCTTC. Its protein product is CASSLAQGARGYTF.

The J gene is TRBJ1-4, the V gene TRBV6-5; 9 positions match TRBD1. The CDR3 extends over 14 amino acids. Germline loops: CDR1 MNHEY, CDR2 SVGAGI. With 5 bases clipped from V and 6 bases from J, the junction kept 4 bases outside the gene matches. CDR3 nucleotide sequence: TGTGCCAGCAGTCCCTGGGACAGGGATGAAAAACTGTTTTTT. It translates to CASSPWDRDEKLFF.

This chain joins TRBV5-1 and TRBJ2-1; D gene unclear. Trimming took 4 bases from V and 0 from J, leaving 14 bases between them. The CDR3 spans 16 residues. Germline values: CDR1 SGHRS, CDR2 YFSETQ. CDR3 sequence reads: CASSPKGIISYNEQFF. The CDR3 coding sequence is TGCGCCAGCAGCCCCAAGGGTATCATCTCCTACAATGAGCAGTTCTTC.

The CDR3 is CASSPGDNEQFF. For the CDR3, the DNA is TGTGCCAGTAGCCCCGGAGACAATGAGCAGTTCTTC. The genes are TRBV19 and TRBJ2-1; D not resolved. Deletions cut 6 bases from V and 5 bases from J, with 8 bases between. The germline V gene has CDR1 LNHDA and CDR2 SQIVND (reference sequence). The CDR3 has 12 residues.

This clone was observed once. Other DNA sequences in this specimen translate into the identical CDR3. The chain has TRBV7-9 and TRBJ1-1; tentatively, D is TRBD1 (6 bases). The CDR3 has 13 residues. CDR1 and CDR2 (germline): SEHNR, FQNEAQ (reference sequence). V lost 3 bases and J 5 bases, leaving 10 bases between the germline ends. In nucleotides, the CDR3 is TGTGCCAGCAGCTTCGGGGGCATTACTGAAGCTTTCTTT. Encoded protein: CASSFGGITEAFF.

The chain carries TRBV5-1 and TRBJ2-7; D remains ambiguous. CDR1 and CDR2 (germline): SGHRS, YFSETQ. The length of the CDR3 is 13 residues. The V and J ends lost 3 bases and 0 bases respectively, with 7 bases between them. CDR3 protein: CASSSLSSYEQYF. The CDR3 DNA reads TGCGCCAGCAGCTCTCTTAGCTCCTACGAGCAGTACTTC. Full variable domain (rest looked up from reference TRBV5-1 and TRBJ2-7): KAGVTQTPRYLIKTRGQQVTLSCSPISGHRSVSWYQQTPGQGLQFLFEYFSETQRNKGNFPGRFSGRQFSNSRSEMNVSTLELGDSALYLCASSSLSSYEQYFGPGTRLTVT.

Remarks on this clone: This same CDR3 is encoded by further DNA sequences in the sample. The J gene is TRBJ2-1, the V gene TRBV13, with TRBD2 as a possible D gene (6 bases). CDR1 PRHDT and CDR2 FYEKMQ come from the germline V gene (reference sequence). V shed 3 bases and J shed 1 base, with 10 bases lying between them. The CDR3 spans 15 residues. Here the CDR3 DNA reads TGTGCCAGCAGCTTGGGCGGGGAGTCCTACAATGAGCAGTTCTTC. It specifies CASSLGGESYNEQFF. Full variable domain (missing parts from reference TRBV13 and TRBJ2-1): AAGVIQSPRHLIKEKRETATLKCYPIPRHDTVYWYQQGPGQDPQFLISFYEKMQSDKGSIPDRFSAQQFSDYHSELNMSSLELGDSALYFCASSLGGESYNEQFFGPGTRLTVL.

This sequence joins TRBV4-3 and TRBJ2-3, with D unresolved. The CDR3 is made up of 16 amino acids. Germline CDR1 LGHNA, CDR2 YSLEER. Trimming removed 0 bases at V and 1 base at J, with 11 bases between. The CDR3 coding sequence is TGCGCCAGCAGCCAAGAGACGGCCCCCCGCACAGATACGCAGTATTTT. It encodes CASSQETAPRTDTQYF.

The J gene is TRBJ2-3, the V gene TRBV5-7; TRBD1 aligns across 8 bases. TRBV5-7 is an open reading frame whose function is uncertain. This CDR3 is 16 amino acids long. V lost 2 bases and J lost 5; bases outside the gene matches: 10. This CDR3 is CASSFPGQEAGDTQYF. The CDR3 bases are TGTGCCAGCAGCTTTCCGGGACAGGAGGCGGGAGATACGCAGTATTTT.

V usage is TRBV25-1 and J usage is TRBJ1-1; D unclear. Trimming removed 6 bases at V and 0 bases at J, with 5 bases between. Germline assignment: CDR1 MGHDK and CDR2 SYGVNS. The CDR3 is 12 amino acids. CDR3 in amino acids: CASREVNTEAFF. Written as DNA, the CDR3 is TGTGCCAGCAGGGAGGTGAACACTGAAGCTTTCTTT.

The chain combines TRBV30 with TRBJ2-7, with 14 bases lining up with TRBD2. The CDR3 has 17 amino acids. The V and J ends lost 2 bases and 2 bases, in that order; junction bases with no gene match: 8. Germline V gene sequence: CDR1 GTSNPN, CDR2 SVGIG (reference sequence). CDR3 coding DNA: TGTGCCTGGAGTTCTCCGGGACTAGCGGGGGCTACCTACGAGCAGTACTTC. It specifies CAWSSPGLAGATYEQYF.

Regarding this clone: One end of the junction fails to match germline, which may point to a read error. The gene calls are TRBV6-1 and TRBJ1-1; 7 positions agree with TRBD1. The germline V gene encodes CDR1 MNHNS and CDR2 SASEGT. This CDR3 is built from 10 residues. Written as DNA, the CDR3 is TGTGCCAGCAACCGGGACAGCCCTTCCTTT. Amino acids: CASNRDSPSF.

Turning to this clone: One end of the junction is discordant with germline, which a read error may explain. The chain joins TRBV7-2 to TRBJ1-1; no clear D gene. Germline-derived CDR1 and CDR2 are SGHTA and FQGNSA. This CDR3 has 13 amino acids. The CDR3 DNA follows: TGTGCCAGCAGCTTGGTTGGTGCCCCTTATCTCCCTTTT. Amino acids: CASSLVGAPYLPF.

This sequence joins TRBV2 and TRBJ2-5; the D gene is possibly TRBD2 (5 bases). Germline lookup yields CDR1 SNHLY and CDR2 FYNNEI. Trimming left V 7 bases short and J 4 bases short, with 22 bases between. The CDR3 covers 16 residues. As DNA, the CDR3 is TGTGCCAGCACCCCCGCGGACTCCTTAGTTGCAGAGACCCAGTACTTC. Translated: CASTPADSLVAETQYF.

V is TRBV9 and J is TRBJ2-3; no firm D call. The germline V gene has CDR1 SGDLS and CDR2 YYNGEE. V was trimmed by 4 bases and J by 6 bases, leaving 12 bases between them. The CDR3 totals 13 residues. The CDR3 DNA reads as TGTGCCAGCAGCATCGAAGATTGGGATACGCAGTATTTT. Translating it yields CASSIEDWDTQYF. The whole variable domain, filled in from reference TRBV9 and TRBJ2-3, reads DSGVTQTPKHLITATGQRVTLRCSPRSGDLSVYWYQQSLDQGLQFLIQYYNGEERAKGNILERFSAQQFPDLHSELNLSSLELGDSALYFCASSIEDWDTQYFGPGTRLTVL.

As concerns this clone: This specimen includes other DNA sequences encoding the same CDR3. V gene TRBV7-9 combines with J gene TRBJ1-1, with D hard to call. Germline V gives CDR1 SEHNR, CDR2 FQNEAQ (reference sequence). The length of the CDR3 is 11 residues. Trimming cost V 1 base and J 8 bases, with 5 bases left between them. CDR3 sequence: CASSLGEEAFF. Here the CDR3 DNA reads TGTGCCAGCAGCTTAGGGGAGGAAGCTTTCTTT.

The rearrangement uses TRBV28 and TRBJ2-1; D not certain. The V gene's germline CDR1 is MDHEN and CDR2 SYDVKM. Trimming shortened V by 3 bases and J by 6 bases, and 9 bases separated the two germline ends. The CDR3 has 13 residues. CDR3 region: CASSFRTTNEQFF. The CDR3, as DNA: TGTGCCAGCAGTTTCAGAACGACCAATGAGCAGTTCTTC.